Presented here are 25 T cell receptor beta chains from one specimen sequenced in a study of blood T cell repertoires in COVID-19. Measured with immunoSEQ multiplex PCR; TCRdb has only the in-frame clones, and not every one. The table shows 95,000 to 150,000 clones, with about nine tenths occurring only once. What was sequenced was peripheral blood. All receptors come from a middle-aged man with acute or convalescent COVID-19.

The chain employs TRBV30 and TRBJ2-5; 10 bases line up with TRBD1. The V gene's germline CDR1 is GTSNPN and CDR2 SVGIG (reference sequence). The CDR3 is 14 residues long. V shed 5 bases, J shed 5 bases, and the junction held 8 bases outside the gene matches. For the CDR3, the DNA is TGTGCCTGGGCCGGGACAGGGGTTGGGGAGACCCAGTACTTC. Translated, it gives CAWAGTGVGETQYF.

This chain joins TRBV6-5 and TRBJ2-1; D may be TRBD2 (5 bases). The CDR3 is 12 amino acids. The V gene's germline CDR1 is MNHEY and CDR2 SVGAGI. V gave up 2 bases and J gave up 10 bases, with 9 bases separating them. In nucleotides, the CDR3 is TGTGCCAGCAGTTACCGTAGCGTGGAGCAGTTCTTC. Translation: CASSYRSVEQFF.

The chain joins TRBV4-2 to TRBJ1-5; the match to TRBD1 covers 9 bases. With V trimmed by 3 bases and J by 2 bases, 8 bases remained unmatched. The CDR3 totals 17 residues. The germline V gene encodes CDR1 LGHNA and CDR2 YNFKEQ. CDR3 nucleotides: TGTGCCAGCAGCCACGGGACAGGGTCGGAGGGCAATCAGCCCCAGCATTTT. Its translation is CASSHGTGSEGNQPQHF.

The chain employs TRBV4-2 and TRBJ1-1, with unresolved D. Trimming took 0 bases from V and 8 from J, leaving 16 bases between them. This CDR3 has 15 residues. Germline CDR1 LGHNA, CDR2 YNFKEQ. The CDR3 here is CASSQDPFDPEEAFF. The CDR3 DNA reads as TGTGCCAGCAGCCAAGATCCGTTTGATCCCGAGGAAGCTTTCTTT.

The chain links TRBV5-1 to TRBJ1-1; 9 nucleotides line up with TRBD1. The CDR3 loop spans 16 amino acids. The germline V gene has CDR1 SGHRS and CDR2 YFSETQ. V was clipped by 0 bases and J by 0 bases; unmatched bases: 3. This CDR3 is CASSLGTGAMNTEAFF. The CDR3 nucleotides are TGCGCCAGCAGCTTGGGGACAGGGGCGATGAACACTGAAGCTTTCTTT.

V is TRBV7-2 and J is TRBJ2-2, with 7 bases that match TRBD2. The CDR3 is 14 amino acids. Germline CDR1 is SGHTA and CDR2 is FQGNSA. With V trimmed by 3 bases and J by 5 bases, 3 bases remained unmatched. The DNA for the CDR3 is TGTGCCAGCAGCTTGGGGGGGTTTACCGGGGAGCTGTTTTTT. Encoded protein: CASSLGGFTGELFF.

The chain couples TRBV3-1 (or the pseudogene TRBV3-2) to TRBJ2-7, with 10 nucleotides matching TRBD2. In germline, CDR1 is LGHDT, CDR2 YNNKEL (reference sequence). The ends lost 4 bases at V and 1 base at J; junction bases unmatched: 7. CDR3 length equals 16 residues. CDR3 sequence reads: CASSRTSGRGSYEQYF. The DNA of the CDR3 is TGTGCCAGCAGCCGGACTAGCGGAAGGGGTTCCTACGAGCAGTACTTC.

The CDR3 sequence: CASSEWAGQGFRYGYTF. The CDR3 nucleotides read TGTGCCAGCAGTGAGTGGGCGGGACAGGGTTTTCGCTATGGCTACACCTTC. This sequence joins TRBV6-1 and TRBJ1-2; 9 nucleotides align to TRBD1. Trimming removed 3 bases from V and 4 bases from J; junction bases left unmatched: 12. The CDR3 length is 17 residues. CDR1 is MNHNS and CDR2 is SASEGT in the germline V gene.

The V gene is TRBV6-1, the J gene TRBJ2-7, with a weak D call TRBD1 (6 bases). V lost 3 bases and J 9 bases, leaving 12 bases between the germline ends. The germline V gene has CDR1 MNHNS and CDR2 SASEGT. This CDR3 contains 12 residues. The CDR3 DNA reads TGTGCCAGCAGTGAGAGGACAGCCCGGCAGTACTTC. It yields the protein CASSERTARQYF.

This chain uses TRBV7-9 with TRBJ1-6, with D unclear. Trimming shortened V by 1 base and J by 10 bases, and 11 bases separated the two germline ends. The CDR3 has 14 residues. Germline-derived CDR1 and CDR2 are SEHNR and FQNEAQ (reference sequence). CDR3 nucleotides: TGTGCCAGCAGCTTAGAGGGAGACGGGTCACCCCTCCACTTT. Amino acid sequence: CASSLEGDGSPLHF.

This sequence joins TRBV5-6 and TRBJ1-1; D is uncertain. CDR3 length: 13 residues. The V end was cut by 2 bases, the J end by 6 bases, with 11 bases between. CDR1 and CDR2 (germline): SGHDT, YYEEEE. The CDR3 DNA is TGTGCCAGCAGCTTAGGCCAACGGGCTGAAGCTTTCTTT. The encoded protein is CASSLGQRAEAFF.

The CDR3 spells CASSLTSRPETQYF. The CDR3 coding sequence is TGTGCCAGCAGCTTAACGAGCAGGCCCGAGACCCAGTACTTC. This sequence joins TRBV7-2 and TRBJ2-5; no definite D call. Per germline, CDR1 SGHTA and CDR2 FQGNSA. Trimming removed 2 bases at V and 5 bases at J, with 12 bases between. The length of the CDR3 is 14 residues.

The V and J genes are TRBV24-1 and TRBJ2-2; possible D gene TRBD2, 5 bases. This CDR3 has 14 residues. The V and J ends lost 7 bases and 8 bases respectively, with 16 bases between them. Germline V gene lookup returns CDR1 KGHDR and CDR2 SFDVKD. CDR3 region: CATSSAGWAGELFF. As DNA, the CDR3 is TGTGCCACCAGCTCCGCGGGTTGGGCGGGGGAGCTGTTTTTT.

The chain is built from TRBV11-2 and TRBJ1-1, with 7 bases fitting TRBD1. The CDR3 totals 14 residues. V shed 4 bases, J shed 1 base, and the junction held 3 bases outside the gene matches. Germline V gives CDR1 SGHAT, CDR2 FQNNGV. The CDR3 protein is CASSSYRGNTEAFF. The DNA for the CDR3 is TGTGCCAGCAGCTCTTACAGGGGGAACACTGAAGCTTTCTTT.

This clone was seen more than once but under ten times. V and J are TRBV6-5 and TRBJ2-1, with a weak D call TRBD2 (6 bases). The CDR3 is 14 amino acids. Germline CDR1 MNHEY, CDR2 SVGAGI. V lost 6 bases and J lost 11, with 20 bases in between. The CDR3 DNA follows: TGTGCCAGCAGCCCCCCTGGAAAGCGGGTGAAGCAGTTCTTC. It translates to CASSPPGKRVKQFF.

This chain links TRBV18 with TRBJ2-2; TRBD1 aligns across 10 bases. The CDR3 runs to 17 residues. V dropped 6 bases and J dropped 1; count of bases not matched to a gene: 8. CDR1 is KGHSH, CDR2 LQKENI, per germline. The CDR3 spells CASSPTGTGVNTGELFF. CDR3 sequence (DNA): TGTGCCAGCTCCCCCACCGGGACAGGGGTGAACACCGGGGAGCTGTTTTTT.

This chain joins TRBV12-3 or TRBV12-4 and TRBJ1-1; D call uncertain. The CDR3 spans 13 residues. V was pared by 6 bases and J by 1 base, with 9 bases between. The CDR3 loop is CASRTLGNTEAFF. In DNA form, the CDR3 reads TGTGCCAGCAGGACACTGGGGAACACTGAAGCTTTCTTT.

This sequence joins TRBV27 and TRBJ1-4; 7 bases line up with TRBD1. With 3 bases clipped from V and 5 bases from J, the junction kept 6 bases outside the gene matches. CDR1 is MNHEY and CDR2 is SMNVEV in the germline V gene (reference sequence). CDR3 length: 15 amino acids. This chain's CDR3 is CASSLFRGENEKLFF. The CDR3 DNA follows: TGTGCCAGCAGTTTGTTCAGGGGGGAAAATGAAAAACTGTTTTTT.

This chain uses TRBV11-2 with TRBJ2-1; 8 bases fit TRBD1. CDR1 is SGHAT and CDR2 is FQNNGV in the germline V gene. V lost 2 bases, J lost 5 bases, and 8 bases stayed unmatched. The CDR3 totals 16 residues. The CDR3 is CASSLTTTGGDNEQFF. Here the CDR3 DNA reads TGTGCCAGCAGCTTAACAACCACAGGGGGAGACAATGAGCAGTTCTTC.

This sequence joins TRBV18 and TRBJ2-5; 10 nucleotides align to TRBD2. With 3 bases clipped from V and 0 bases from J, the junction kept 1 base outside the gene matches. The CDR3 covers 15 residues. Looked up from germline, CDR1 is KGHSH and CDR2 is LQKENI. CDR3 DNA: TGTGCCAGCTCACCGACTAGCGGGTACCAAGAGACCCAGTACTTC. This codes for CASSPTSGYQETQYF.

The chain is built from TRBV18 and TRBJ1-4; tentatively, D is TRBD1 (5 bases). The germline V gene encodes CDR1 KGHSH and CDR2 LQKENI. Trimming pared 4 bases from V and 8 bases from J, leaving 11 bases between. The CDR3 spans 13 residues. CDR3 protein: CASSQGFKEKLFF. CDR3 nucleotide sequence: TGTGCCAGCTCACAGGGGTTCAAGGAAAAACTGTTTTTT.

J is TRBJ2-5 and V is TRBV19, with TRBD2 identical over 10 bases. V dropped 3 bases and J dropped 2; count of bases not matched to a gene: 9. Germline assignment: CDR1 LNHDA and CDR2 SQIVND (reference sequence). The CDR3 consists of 17 residues. CDR3 loop: CASSMRLAGAAQETQYF. The CDR3 DNA follows: TGTGCCAGTAGTATGAGGCTAGCGGGGGCGGCTCAAGAGACCCAGTACTTC.

This clone was counted a single time. The V and J genes are TRBV29-1 and TRBJ1-2; no definite D call. Looked up from germline, CDR1 is SQVTM and CDR2 is ANQGSEA. Trimming pared 5 bases from V and 0 bases from J, leaving 4 bases between. This CDR3 contains 11 residues. The CDR3 sequence is CSVSSNYGYTF. The CDR3 region has the DNA TGCAGCGTTAGCTCTAACTATGGCTACACCTTC. The whole variable domain, remainder taken from reference TRBV29-1 and TRBJ1-2, is SAVISQKPSRDICQRGTSLTIQCQVDSQVTMMFWYRQQPGQSLTLIATANQGSEATYESGFVIDKFPISRPNLTFSTLTVSNMSPEDSSIYLCSVSSNYGYTFGSGTRLTVV.

The chain has TRBV19 and TRBJ1-2; 10 bases align to TRBD1. Unmatched junction bases numbered 9, after V lost 7 bases and J lost 7 bases. The germline gives CDR1 LNHDA, CDR2 SQIVND (reference sequence). CDR3 length: 14 residues. In nucleotides, the CDR3 is TGTGCCAGTACCCCGGGACAGGGGATCGGTGGCTACACCTTC. As protein: CASTPGQGIGGYTF.

This chain links TRBV13 with TRBJ1-4; tentative D call: TRBD1 (6 bases). This CDR3 has 14 amino acids. The V and J ends lost 2 bases and 4 bases respectively, with 8 bases between them. Per the germline V gene, CDR1 is PRHDT and CDR2 is FYEKMQ (reference sequence). The DNA of the CDR3 is TGTGCCAGCAGCTTACGACAGGATAATGAAAAACTGTTTTTT. It yields the protein CASSLRQDNEKLFF.